A single sample is the source of the 11 T cell receptor beta chains below, sequenced in a study of radiotherapy plus CTLA-4 blockade in lung cancer (dated by TCRdb to between 2018 and 2020). Libraries came from the immunoSEQ multiplex PCR assay. TCRdb obtained this table from immuneACCESS and retained in-frame rearrangements with V and J assigned. These tables miss some clones; where compared with another copy, unresolved V genes account for less than half of the shortfall, and the remainder is unexplained. For this sample the table gives some 78,000 clones, of which approximately 86% were detected only once. The leading ten clones occupy approximately 2% of the sample. Here the sequenced sample was peripheral blood, taken from a patient treated with radiotherapy plus ipilimumab. The receptors were gathered from a human donor with non-small cell lung cancer who had a partial response to radiotherapy plus ipilimumab.

The rearrangement uses TRBV5-1 and TRBJ2-1, with 10 bases aligning to TRBD2. J gave up 4 bases and V 4 bases, and 2 bases lay outside the gene matches. Germline V lookup: CDR1 SGHRS, CDR2 YFSETQ. The CDR3 sequence is 14 residues long. The CDR3, as DNA: TGCGCCAGCAGCGTTAGCGGGGGGTACAATGAGCAGTTCTTC. Its translation is CASSVSGGYNEQFF.

The chain carries TRBV2 and TRBJ1-2, with TRBD1 matching 7 bases. The germline V gene encodes CDR1 SNHLY and CDR2 FYNNEI. J was trimmed by 0 bases and V by 6 bases; bases with no gene match: 7. The CDR3 extends over 15 amino acids. CDR3 sequence (DNA): TGTGCCAGCAGAGTTAGTGGACAGGCTAACTATGGCTACACCTTC. As protein: CASRVSGQANYGYTF. Using reference TRBV2 and TRBJ1-2 for the parts outside the CDR3, the full variable domain is EPEVTQTPSHQVTQMGQEVILRCVPISNHLYFYWYRQILGQKVEFLVSFYNNEISEKSEIFDDQFSVERPDGSNFTLKIRSTKLEDSAMYFCASRVSGQANYGYTFGSGTRLTVV.

The V call is TRBV18, the J call TRBJ1-2, with 8 bases that match TRBD1. CDR3 length: 14 amino acids. V trimming: 6 bases; J trimming: 2 bases; junction bases outside the gene matches: 5. Per the germline V gene, CDR1 is KGHSH and CDR2 is LQKENI. In nucleotides, the CDR3 is TGTGCCAGCTCTCCGGGACAGGACAACTATGGCTACACCTTC. Translation: CASSPGQDNYGYTF.

Note on this clone: Within the sample, other DNA sequences also encode this same CDR3. This chain joins TRBV5-1 and TRBJ2-5; 14 nucleotides line up with TRBD2. V lost 0 bases to trimming and J lost 2 bases; unmatched junction nucleotides: 0. CDR3 length: 16 amino acids. Germline-derived CDR1 and CDR2 are SGHRS and YFSETQ. CDR3 sequence reads: CASSLGLAGGQETQYF. In DNA form, the CDR3 reads TGCGCCAGCAGCTTGGGACTAGCGGGAGGGCAAGAGACCCAGTACTTC.

The count of this clone is one. The rearrangement uses TRBV4-2 and TRBJ1-6; 7 nucleotides line up with TRBD1. The CDR3 loop spans 16 amino acids. CDR1 is LGHNA, CDR2 YNFKEQ, per germline. Trimming took 3 bases from V and 4 from J; bases not matched to a gene: 6. The CDR3 is CASSQGRQGYNSPLHF. CDR3 nucleotides: TGTGCCAGCAGCCAGGGCCGACAGGGATATAATTCACCCCTCCACTTT.

This chain links TRBV19 with TRBJ1-2; 9 bases align to TRBD1. The CDR3 totals 14 residues. The V and J ends lost 3 bases and 8 bases, in that order; junction bases with no gene match: 7. Germline lookup yields CDR1 LNHDA and CDR2 SQIVND (reference sequence). The CDR3 spells CASSIQDRGGGYTF. In nucleotides, the CDR3 is TGTGCCAGTAGTATCCAGGACAGGGGAGGAGGCTACACCTTC.

On this clone itself: The sample holds other DNA sequences that translate to the same CDR3. This chain joins TRBV5-1 and TRBJ2-3; TRBD2 agrees at 8 bases. Germline assignment: CDR1 SGHRS and CDR2 YFSETQ. Trimming took 0 bases from V and 6 from J; bases not matched to a gene: 6. The CDR3 has 15 amino acids. CDR3 in amino acids: CASSLGGLAGDTQYF. For the CDR3, the DNA is TGCGCCAGCAGCTTGGGAGGACTAGCTGGCGATACGCAGTATTTT.

The chain couples TRBV4-1 to TRBJ2-3; 8 bases are shared with TRBD2. J was trimmed by 3 bases and V by 4 bases; bases with no gene match: 9. The CDR3 runs to 16 residues. CDR1 is MGHRA, CDR2 YSYEKL, per germline. Here the CDR3 reads CASSPRGSGSTDTQYF. In DNA, the CDR3 is TGCGCCAGCAGCCCTCGAGGAAGCGGGAGTACAGATACGCAGTATTTT.

DNA for the CDR3: TGTGCCAGCTCAAAACAGGGTGCGGGCAATCAGCCCCAGCATTTT. As protein: CASSKQGAGNQPQHF. The V and J genes are TRBV18 and TRBJ1-5; weak D call: TRBD1 (6 bases). The CDR3 is 15 amino acids. The germline CDR1 and CDR2 sequences are KGHSH and LQKENI. The germline V and J ends were trimmed by 5 bases and 2 bases, with 13 bases remaining between them.

The V and J genes are TRBV7-8 and TRBJ2-1, with TRBD2 identical over 7 bases. The V gene's germline CDR1 is SGHVS and CDR2 FQNEAQ. The CDR3 sequence is 16 residues long. After removal of 2 bases from V and 8 bases from J, the junction contained 12 bases not matched to a gene. CDR3 loop: CASSLLAGAGSDEQFF. DNA of the CDR3: TGTGCCAGCAGCTTACTGGCGGGAGCCGGGAGCGATGAGCAGTTCTTC.

The chain is built from TRBV19 and TRBJ2-1, with D perhaps TRBD2 (6 bases). Germline V CDR1 and CDR2: LNHDA, SQIVND (reference sequence). V was trimmed by 3 bases and J by 0 bases, leaving 9 bases between them. This CDR3 is 15 amino acids long. This chain's CDR3 is CASSIYGGSYNEQFF. CDR3 DNA sequence: TGTGCCAGTAGTATTTACGGGGGCTCCTACAATGAGCAGTTCTTC.